The 20 T cell receptor beta chains reported below all come from one sample, sequenced in a study of T cell changes during pregnancy in multiple sclerosis. The repertoire was sequenced with immunoSEQ multiplex PCR; TCRdb's copy has only in-frame clones and lacks some. The data contain around 40,000 clones, roughly 90% of them singletons. The source material was CD8+ T cells from peripheral blood mononuclear cells, sampled in the third trimester of pregnancy. All receptors come from a female donor with multiple sclerosis, enrolled in a pregnancy study.

The table lists this clone with a count of one. The V and J genes are TRBV9 and TRBJ2-3; 13 bases align to TRBD2. This CDR3 is 16 amino acids long. The V and J ends lost 0 bases and 5 bases, in that order; junction bases with no gene match: 3. Germline V gene sequence: CDR1 SGDLS, CDR2 YYNGEE. For the CDR3, the DNA is TGTGCCAGCAGCGTAGCCGGACTAGCGGGAGAAGATACGCAGTATTTT. Its protein product is CASSVAGLAGEDTQYF.

This chain links TRBV5-4 with TRBJ2-7; 11 bases align to TRBD1. CDR1 SGHNT and CDR2 YYREEE come from the germline V gene (reference sequence). There are 14 residues in the CDR3. J gave up 3 bases and V 4 bases, and 3 bases lay outside the gene matches. The CDR3 nucleotides are TGTGCCAGCAGCCTGGACAGGGGGCTCTACGAGCAGTACTTC. As protein: CASSLDRGLYEQYF.

The chain is built from TRBV28 and TRBJ2-7, with D possibly TRBD2 on 6 matching bases. CDR1 is MDHEN, CDR2 SYDVKM, per germline. Trimming left V 6 bases short and J 4 bases short, with 16 bases between. The CDR3 is 14 amino acids. The CDR3 nucleotides read TGTGCCAGCAGACTGGACTTAGCGGCGTACGAGCAGTACTTC. Its translation is CASRLDLAAYEQYF. The full variable domain, rest sourced from reference TRBV28 and TRBJ2-7, is DVKVTQSSRYLVKRTGEKVFLECVQDMDHENMFWYRQDPGLGLRLIYFSYDVKMKEKGDIPEGYSVSREKKERFSLILESASTNQTSMYLCASRLDLAAYEQYFGPGTRLTVT.

This clone was found a few times. The V call is TRBV4-3, the J call TRBJ2-1; D possibly corresponds to TRBD2 (6 bases). Trimming pared 0 bases from V and 4 bases from J, leaving 10 bases between. The CDR3 runs 15 residues. Per the germline V gene, CDR1 is LGHNA and CDR2 is YSLEER. CDR3: CASSQEVGGYNEQFF. In DNA form, the CDR3 reads TGCGCCAGCAGCCAAGAAGTCGGGGGATACAATGAGCAGTTCTTC.

This sequence joins TRBV6-5 and TRBJ2-3, with D maybe TRBD1 (6 bases). Germline V gives CDR1 MNHEY, CDR2 SVGAGI. This CDR3 spans 13 amino acids. V was cut by 6 bases and J by 3 bases, with 10 bases left in between. The CDR3 nucleotides read TGTGCCAGCAGCATCCAGGGGACAGATACGCAGTATTTT. The encoded protein is CASSIQGTDTQYF.

The chain combines TRBV5-1 with TRBJ2-1, with D maybe TRBD2 (5 bases). V lost 1 base, J lost 8 bases, and 16 bases lay in between. The length of the CDR3 is 15 residues. CDR1 SGHRS and CDR2 YFSETQ come from the germline V gene. The CDR3 DNA is TGCGCCAGCAGCTTGTATGGACTGCCATCAGATGAGCAGTTCTTC. This codes for CASSLYGLPSDEQFF.

This clone was observed once. This sequence joins TRBV19 and TRBJ1-5, with TRBD1 matching 7 bases. Germline trimming cut 7 bases from V and 10 bases from J; bases unmatched to any gene: 10. The CDR3 is 13 amino acids. Per germline, CDR1 LNHDA and CDR2 SQIVND (reference sequence). CDR3 region: CASTRQGDIPQHF. CDR3 bases: TGTGCCAGTACCCGCCAGGGGGACATCCCCCAGCATTTT.

J is TRBJ1-3 and V is TRBV29-1, with 7 bases aligning to TRBD1. CDR3 length: 14 residues. Unmatched junction bases numbered 13, after V lost 7 bases and J lost 7 bases. Looked up from germline, CDR1 is SQVTM and CDR2 is ANQGSEA. The DNA of the CDR3 is TGCAGCGCCACCGACAGGGATCTAGGCAACACCATATATTTT. Translation: CSATDRDLGNTIYF.

The chain uses TRBV7-2 and TRBJ2-1; 7 bases are a match to TRBD2. Germline lookup yields CDR1 SGHTA and CDR2 FQGNSA. V lost 6 bases, J lost 9 bases, and 23 bases stayed unmatched. CDR3 size: 18 residues. DNA of the CDR3: TGTGCCAGCAGTTATACCCCCGCTACTAGCGTCTACCTCGGTGAGCAGTTCTTC. It codes for CASSYTPATSVYLGEQFF.

The chain joins TRBV19 to TRBJ2-7, with 7 nucleotides matching TRBD1. CDR3 size: 17 residues. CDR1 is LNHDA and CDR2 is SQIVND in the germline V gene (reference sequence). Germline trimming cut 2 bases from V and 3 bases from J; bases unmatched to any gene: 13. The CDR3 DNA reads TGTGCCAGTAGTATATCTAACCGAGGACAGGAGTACTACGAGCAGTACTTC. It encodes CASSISNRGQEYYEQYF.

This chain connects TRBV6-1 to TRBJ2-7; no definite D call. Germline V gives CDR1 MNHNS, CDR2 SASEGT. The CDR3 is made up of 12 amino acids. The germline V and J ends were trimmed by 4 bases and 4 bases, with 8 bases remaining between them. CDR3 loop: CASSVLRYEQYF. The DNA for the CDR3 is TGTGCCAGCAGTGTACTGAGGTACGAGCAGTACTTC.

The chain couples TRBV18 to TRBJ1-4, with a possible D match to TRBD1 (5 bases). There are 15 residues in the CDR3. Germline V gives CDR1 KGHSH, CDR2 LQKENI. Trimming removed 2 bases from V and 3 bases from J, with 10 bases in between. The CDR3 here is CASSPAGESNEKLFF. CDR3 nucleotides: TGTGCCAGCTCACCAGCGGGGGAGTCTAATGAAAAACTGTTTTTT.

This chain joins TRBV27 and TRBJ1-2; D not certain. Trimming removed 0 bases from V and 2 bases from J, with 7 bases in between. The length of the CDR3 is 14 residues. Germline V gene sequence: CDR1 MNHEY, CDR2 SMNVEV (reference sequence). The CDR3 DNA reads TGTGCCAGCAGTTTATCGACACCAAACTATGGCTACACCTTC. Translation gives CASSLSTPNYGYTF.

V gene TRBV7-9 combines with J gene TRBJ1-2; D is possibly TRBD1 (5 bases). The CDR3 is made up of 14 amino acids. Germline lookup yields CDR1 SEHNR and CDR2 FQNEAQ (reference sequence). Trimming removed 3 bases from V and 0 bases from J, with 8 bases in between. The CDR3 sequence is CASSFDSANYGYTF. The CDR3 nucleotides read TGTGCCAGCAGCTTCGACAGCGCTAACTATGGCTACACCTTC.

The chain combines TRBV27 with TRBJ2-1; 8 bases fit TRBD2. Germline assignment: CDR1 MNHEY and CDR2 SMNVEV (reference sequence). The V segment lost 7 bases and the J segment 5 bases; nucleotides outside the gene matches: 7. There are 14 residues in the CDR3. This CDR3 is CASKTGLGDNEQFF. The CDR3 nucleotides are TGTGCCAGCAAGACGGGACTAGGGGACAATGAGCAGTTCTTC.

The table lists this clone with a count of one. This chain uses TRBV7-3 with TRBJ2-5; possibly TRBD2 for D (5 bases). Germline V gives CDR1 SGHTA, CDR2 FQGTGA. The V end lost 0 bases, the J end lost 5 bases, and 13 bases lay between the germline ends. The CDR3 is made up of 15 amino acids. CDR3 loop: CASSLTVGRAETQYF. In DNA form, the CDR3 reads TGTGCCAGCAGCTTAACTGTTGGGAGAGCGGAGACCCAGTACTTC.

This chain uses TRBV9 with TRBJ1-2, with TRBD1 identical over 12 bases. The CDR3 has 15 residues. In germline, CDR1 is SGDLS, CDR2 YYNGEE. Unmatched junction bases numbered 7, after V lost 3 bases and J lost 7 bases. CDR3 amino acids: CASSGQPGQGAGYTF. In DNA form, the CDR3 reads TGTGCCAGCAGCGGGCAACCGGGACAGGGGGCTGGCTACACCTTC.

This clone appeared a single time. The J gene is TRBJ2-7, the V gene TRBV6-5; 7 bases fit TRBD1. Unmatched junction bases numbered 8, after V lost 4 bases and J lost 2 bases. The CDR3 runs to 15 residues. Germline CDR1 and CDR2: MNHEY and SVGAGI. The CDR3 region is CASSFNRGSPYEQYF. The CDR3 region has the DNA TGTGCCAGCAGTTTTAACAGGGGTTCCCCCTACGAGCAGTACTTC.

This clone was observed once. The chain recombines TRBV4-3 with TRBJ2-1; TRBD2 is a possible D gene (5 bases). The CDR3 is 14 amino acids. V lost 9 bases and J lost 4, with 16 bases in between. Germline CDR1 and CDR2: LGHNA and YSLEER. The CDR3 DNA is TGCGCCAGTAGAAGGACTGAAGGATACAATGAGCAGTTCTTC. It codes for CASRRTEGYNEQFF.

V is TRBV11-1 and J is TRBJ2-3, with 11 bases matching TRBD2. Germline V gene data show CDR1 as SGHAT and CDR2 as FQDESV (reference sequence). The CDR3 totals 16 residues. Trimming at V came to 5 bases and at J to 4 bases, leaving 8 bases not matched to a gene. CDR3 residues: CASSLRLAGLADTQYF. The CDR3 DNA reads TGTGCCAGCAGCCTAAGACTAGCGGGACTCGCAGATACGCAGTATTTT.